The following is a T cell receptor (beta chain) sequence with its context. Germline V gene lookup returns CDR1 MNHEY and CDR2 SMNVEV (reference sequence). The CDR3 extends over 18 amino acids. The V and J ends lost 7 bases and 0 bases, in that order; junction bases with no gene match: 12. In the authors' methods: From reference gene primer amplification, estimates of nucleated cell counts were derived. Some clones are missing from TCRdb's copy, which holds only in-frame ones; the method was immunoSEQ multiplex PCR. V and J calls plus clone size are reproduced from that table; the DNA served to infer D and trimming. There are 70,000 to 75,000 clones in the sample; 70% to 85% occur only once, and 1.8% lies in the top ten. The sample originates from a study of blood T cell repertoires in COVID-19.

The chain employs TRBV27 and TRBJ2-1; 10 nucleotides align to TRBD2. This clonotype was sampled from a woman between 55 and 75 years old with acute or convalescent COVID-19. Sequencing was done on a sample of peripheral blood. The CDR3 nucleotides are TGTGCCAGCACCGTCCGATTCTTAGCGGGGGGCTCCTACAATGAGCAGTTCTTC. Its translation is CASTVRFLAGGSYNEQFF.